This T cell receptor (beta chain) was documented in a study of blood T cell repertoires in COVID-19. The authors' processing: Estimates of nucleated cell counts were drawn from the amplification of reference gene primers. Only in-frame clones appear in the TCRdb table, and some are missing; sequencing was by immunoSEQ multiplex PCR. The V and J calls and clone size were taken over from that table, and D and trimming were inferred from the DNA. The sample carries 150,000 or so clones, almost 85% recorded once. Between the trimmed V and J ends, which lost 1 base and 4 bases, there was a span of 10 bases. The CDR3 runs 14 residues. Germline CDR1 SEHNR, CDR2 FQNEAQ (reference sequence).

The sample consisted of peripheral blood. This sequence originates from a human donor with acute or convalescent COVID-19. The donor label of this sample is uncertain. The chain couples TRBV7-9 to TRBJ1-2; no definite D call. CDR3 nucleotides: TGTGCCAGCAGCTTAGAGGCAGCGATCTATGGCTACACCTTC. Its protein product is CASSLEAAIYGYTF.